Below, 20 T cell receptor beta chains from the same sample are listed, as sequenced in a study of cytomegalovirus exposure and HLA in healthy donors. PCR used 60 Vbeta primers and 13 Jbeta primers. Assay: immunoSEQ multiplex PCR; the TCRdb copy retains only in-frame clones and omits some. Here the sample spans 40,000 or so clones, 66% being singletons. Specimen: PBMCs. Receptor source: a middle-aged man in good health and CMV-seropositive.

The chain couples TRBV27 to TRBJ1-2; TRBD1 is a possible D gene (6 bases). Trimming left V 2 bases short and J 6 bases short, with 10 bases between. The CDR3 length is 13 residues. Germline loops: CDR1 MNHEY, CDR2 SMNVEV (reference sequence). The CDR3 region has the DNA TGTGCCAGCAGTTTAGGGGGGGCCGATGGCTACACCTTC. It specifies CASSLGGADGYTF.

The chain uses TRBV9 and TRBJ1-2, with D tentatively TRBD1 (5 bases). The CDR3 is 15 residues long. The germline V and J ends were trimmed by 0 bases and 4 bases, with 13 bases remaining between them. Germline V gene lookup returns CDR1 SGDLS and CDR2 YYNGEE. The DNA for the CDR3 is TGTGCCAGCAGCGTAGATCCCTGGGGGGGCTATGGCTACACCTTC. Protein: CASSVDPWGGYGYTF.

The chain links TRBV5-1 to TRBJ2-5, with 11 positions matching TRBD2. With 4 bases clipped from V and 2 bases from J, the junction kept 4 bases outside the gene matches. Germline values: CDR1 SGHRS, CDR2 YFSETQ. This CDR3 has 15 residues. CDR3 nucleotides: TGCGCCAGCAGCCGATCTAGCGGGGGGCAAGAGACCCAGTACTTC. This codes for CASSRSSGGQETQYF.

This chain links TRBV7-2 with TRBJ1-1; a weak D match, TRBD1 (6 bases). Germline values: CDR1 SGHTA, CDR2 FQGNSA. V lost 4 bases, J lost 5 bases, and 11 bases lay in between. This CDR3 region has 13 residues. This chain's CDR3 is CASSSQGGTEAFF. CDR3 DNA sequence: TGTGCCAGCAGCTCACAGGGTGGGACTGAAGCTTTCTTT.

The V gene is TRBV11-3, the J gene TRBJ1-1; a possible D gene is TRBD1 (5 bases). V was trimmed by 3 bases and J by 1 base, leaving 9 bases between them. Germline lookup yields CDR1 SGHNT and CDR2 YENEEA. The CDR3 is 14 amino acids. The CDR3 DNA is TGTGCCAGCAGCTTGGGGCCACAGAACACTGAAGCTTTCTTT. This codes for CASSLGPQNTEAFF.

J is TRBJ2-1 and V is TRBV6-4; 9 bases agree with TRBD1. The V gene's germline CDR1 is MRHNA and CDR2 SNTAGT. The CDR3 spans 16 residues. V shed 10 bases, J shed 7 bases, and the junction held 17 bases outside the gene matches. The CDR3 is CAIKDDPGQGGNEQFF. CDR3 nucleotide sequence: TGTGCCATTAAGGACGATCCGGGACAGGGCGGAAATGAGCAGTTCTTC.

This clone turned up a few times. The rearrangement joins TRBV29-1 to TRBJ2-2, with TRBD1 as a possible D gene (5 bases). The V gene lost 2 bases and the J gene lost 4 bases, with 14 bases spanning the gap. Germline CDR1 and CDR2: SQVTM and ANQGSEA. The CDR3 spans 15 residues. The CDR3 nucleotides are TGCAGCGTTGAATGGGCCAGGGCAGGCACCGGGGAGCTGTTTTTT. It encodes CSVEWARAGTGELFF.

J is TRBJ2-5 and V is TRBV9; 9 nucleotides align to TRBD2. V lost 5 bases and J lost 3; bases outside the gene matches: 8. CDR3 length: 15 residues. Germline V CDR1 and CDR2: SGDLS, YYNGEE. CDR3 protein: CASSSIAGVKETQYF. CDR3 DNA sequence: TGTGCCAGCAGTTCCATAGCGGGGGTGAAAGAGACCCAGTACTTC.

This chain links TRBV6-5 with TRBJ2-3; tentatively, D is TRBD1 (6 bases). CDR1 is MNHEY, CDR2 SVGAGI, per germline. This CDR3 has 15 amino acids. Trimming pared 2 bases from V and 2 bases from J, leaving 11 bases between. DNA for the CDR3: TGTGCCAGCAGTTACGGCCAGGGGAACACAGATACGCAGTATTTT. Its translation is CASSYGQGNTDTQYF.

V is TRBV5-4 and J is TRBJ2-7, with TRBD1 matching 8 bases. CDR1 is SGHNT and CDR2 is YYREEE in the germline V gene (reference sequence). The CDR3 runs to 15 residues. V trimming: 0 bases; J trimming: 4 bases; junction bases outside the gene matches: 6. The CDR3 reads CASSLEGQAYYEQYF. CDR3 DNA: TGTGCCAGCAGCTTGGAGGGACAGGCTTATTACGAGCAGTACTTC.

V and J are TRBV11-2 and TRBJ1-1; D may be TRBD1 (6 bases). The CDR3 spans 17 residues. V dropped 6 bases and J dropped 1 base, with 21 bases sitting between them. CDR1 and CDR2 from the germline V gene are SGHAT and FQNNGV. The CDR3: CASSPQTMKGQNTEAFF. The CDR3 DNA follows: TGTGCCAGCAGTCCCCAGACAATGAAGGGACAGAACACTGAAGCTTTCTTT.

This rearrangement joins TRBV7-9 to TRBJ2-7; possible D gene TRBD1, 6 bases. The germline gives CDR1 SEHNR, CDR2 FQNEAQ (reference sequence). V was cut by 6 bases and J by 3 bases, with 15 bases left in between. This CDR3 contains 14 residues. The CDR3 here is CASSRAGENYEQYF. Written as DNA, the CDR3 is TGTGCCAGCAGTAGAGCAGGGGAAAACTACGAGCAGTACTTC.

This sequence joins TRBV5-1 and TRBJ1-2; 7 positions agree with TRBD1. The CDR3 totals 14 residues. From germline, CDR1 is SGHRS and CDR2 YFSETQ. Trimming removed 4 bases from V and 8 bases from J; junction bases left unmatched: 11. The CDR3 spells CASSPEGGPAGYTF. CDR3 nucleotides: TGCGCCAGCAGCCCGGAAGGGGGCCCGGCGGGCTACACCTTC.

The chain is built from TRBV6-1 and TRBJ1-2; 11 bases fit TRBD1. The V gene end was trimmed by 6 bases and the J gene end by 0 bases; junction bases not matched to a gene: 3. Per the germline V gene, CDR1 is MNHNS and CDR2 is SASEGT. The CDR3 consists of 15 residues. In nucleotides, the CDR3 is TGTGCCAGCAGGGAGGGACAGGGGGCTAACTATGGCTACACCTTC. This gives the protein CASREGQGANYGYTF.

V is TRBV11-3 and J is TRBJ1-3; no definite D call. The CDR3 contains 15 residues. V was cut by 5 bases and J by 2 bases, with 13 bases left in between. Germline assignment: CDR1 SGHNT and CDR2 YENEEA. In nucleotides, the CDR3 is TGTGCCAGCAGCCCGGGTGGGTTGGCTGGAAACACCATATATTTT. Translating it yields CASSPGGLAGNTIYF.

This chain joins TRBV28 and TRBJ1-6; 7 bases agree with TRBD1. The CDR3 spans 16 residues. From germline, CDR1 is MDHEN and CDR2 SYDVKM. Trimming cost V 2 bases and J 11 bases; bases outside gene matches: 12. Here the CDR3 DNA reads TGTGCCAGCAGTTTAACCTTGACAGGGCGGCAGGCACCCCTCCACTTT. It codes for CASSLTLTGRQAPLHF.

This clone showed up just a few times. V and J are TRBV21-1 and TRBJ1-2; whether TRBD1, the table's D call, matches the DNA was not checked. TRBV21-1 is a listed pseudogene. This CDR3 is 15 amino acids long. Here the CDR3 DNA reads TGTGCCAGCAACCAGGAGTACAGGGGTCGCTATGGCTACACCTTC. Its translation is CASNQEYRGRYGYTF.

The V call is TRBV9, the J call TRBJ2-7, with D possibly matching TRBD2 (5 bases). Deletions cut 0 bases from V and 4 bases from J, with 17 bases between. Germline lookup yields CDR1 SGDLS and CDR2 YYNGEE. This CDR3 spans 16 amino acids. The CDR3 DNA follows: TGTGCCAGCAGCGTAGAGGGTGGTTGGACTTTATACGAGCAGTACTTC. Amino acid sequence: CASSVEGGWTLYEQYF.

The rearrangement joins TRBV19 to TRBJ2-1, with 7 bases fitting TRBD2. This CDR3 has 15 amino acids. V lost 4 bases to trimming and J lost 1 base; unmatched junction nucleotides: 4. Germline-derived CDR1 and CDR2 are LNHDA and SQIVND (reference sequence). The CDR3 spells CASSTEAGSYNEQFF. DNA for the CDR3: TGTGCCAGTAGTACCGAAGCGGGGTCCTACAATGAGCAGTTCTTC. The whole variable domain, remainder taken from reference TRBV19 and TRBJ2-1, is DGGITQSPKYLFRKEGQNVTLSCEQNLNHDAMYWYRQDPGQGLRLIYYSQIVNDFQKGDIAEGYSVSREKKESFPLTVTSAQKNPTAFYLCASSTEAGSYNEQFFGPGTRLTVL.

This chain uses TRBV7-7 with TRBJ2-2; TRBD1 matches 7 bases. CDR3 size: 15 residues. Germline values: CDR1 SSHAT, CDR2 FNYEAQ (reference sequence). Trimming took 3 bases from V and 4 from J; bases not matched to a gene: 5. The CDR3 sequence is CASSLGTDFTGELFF. In DNA form, the CDR3 reads TGTGCCAGCAGCTTGGGGACAGATTTCACCGGGGAGCTGTTTTTT.